These 5 T cell receptor beta chains share one sample of origin, sequenced in a study of CD4 T cells in relation to SARS-CoV-2 and coronaviruses. For these TCRs, the target antigens are not known. Only in-frame clones appear in the TCRdb table, and some are missing; sequencing was by immunoSEQ multiplex PCR. The sample holds some 22,000 clones, 75% to 85% seen once. Before the COVID-19 pandemic, during about 2010-2019, CD4+ T cells were taken from unexposed donors. Isolation of CD4+ T cells took place after less than twelve days in culture. Sequencing was done on a sample of CD4+ T cells from PBMCs, cultured in vitro. All receptors derive from a human donor in good health.

J is TRBJ1-2 and V is TRBV12-3 or TRBV12-4; D is uncertain. This CDR3 contains 13 residues. V gave up 3 bases and J gave up 8 bases, with 13 bases separating them. CDR3 loop: CASSFLSRDGYTF. In DNA form, the CDR3 reads TGTGCCAGCAGTTTCCTATCACGCGACGGCTACACCTTC.

The chain joins TRBV14 to TRBJ1-2, with D possibly being TRBD1 (5 bases). From germline, CDR1 is SGHDN and CDR2 FVKESK. V was cut by 1 base and J by 4 bases, with 10 bases left in between. This CDR3 contains 14 residues. The CDR3 region has the DNA TGTGCCAGCAGCCAAGGGGGCCCGGGCTATGGCTACACCTTC. Its protein product is CASSQGGPGYGYTF.

This chain joins TRBV4-2 and TRBJ2-1; 8 bases map to TRBD2. This CDR3 region has 16 residues. The germline V gene encodes CDR1 LGHNA and CDR2 YNFKEQ. Unmatched junction bases numbered 8, after V lost 3 bases and J lost 4 bases. The CDR3, as DNA: TGTGCCAGCAGCCAGAACACAGCGGGGGCTTACAATGAGCAGTTCTTC. Its translation is CASSQNTAGAYNEQFF.

This chain uses TRBV11-3 with TRBJ2-3; D might be TRBD1 or TRBD2, each matching 7 bases. The V gene lost 4 bases and the J gene lost 2 bases, with 16 bases spanning the gap. CDR1 is SGHNT, CDR2 YENEEA, per germline. The CDR3 is 16 amino acids. The CDR3 DNA reads TGTGCCAGCAGCTCCAGCGGGACAGCGAACACAGATACGCAGTATTTT. Its protein product is CASSSSGTANTDTQYF. The full variable domain, in which reference TRBV11-3 and TRBJ2-3 provide the parts outside the CDR3, is EAGVVQSPRYKIIEKKQPVAFWCNPISGHNTLYWYLQNLGQGPELLIRYENEEAVDDSQLPKDRFSAERLKGVDSTLKIQPAELGDSAVYLCASSSSGTANTDTQYFGPGTRLTVL.

This rearrangement joins TRBV18 to TRBJ1-4; no reliable D call. The germline CDR1 and CDR2 sequences are KGHSH and LQKENI. The ends were cut back, 3 bases at V and 1 base at J, with 3 bases in the middle. This CDR3 region has 13 residues. The CDR3 reads CASSPVTNEKLFF. The CDR3 DNA follows: TGTGCCAGCTCACCGGTAACTAATGAAAAACTGTTTTTT.